The sequence of this TCR beta chain was determined in a study of blood T cell repertoires in COVID-19. The overall study: Spain, Italy and the United States supplied samples that represented acute and convalescent COVID-19.

How the authors handled the data: Amplified reference gene primers provided the basis for estimating nucleated cell counts. The data were produced by immunoSEQ multiplex PCR, yet TCRdb's version contains in-frame clones alone and is incomplete. Clonal size and the V and J genes are those of that table, whereas D and trimming came from the DNA. The profile shows about 330,000 clones, roughly 87% of them singletons. Sequencing input: peripheral blood. The source of this sequence is a man younger than 45 with COVID-19, enrolled during active disease.

In DNA form, the CDR3 reads TGCAGCGTTGAACCCACAGGGGGCGTCCACGAGCAGTACTTC. Amino acid sequence: CSVEPTGGVHEQYF. The chain has TRBV29-1 and TRBJ2-7; 9 bases match TRBD1. J was trimmed by 5 bases and V by 2 bases; bases with no gene match: 7. CDR1 is SQVTM and CDR2 is ANQGSEA in the germline V gene. The CDR3 has 14 residues.